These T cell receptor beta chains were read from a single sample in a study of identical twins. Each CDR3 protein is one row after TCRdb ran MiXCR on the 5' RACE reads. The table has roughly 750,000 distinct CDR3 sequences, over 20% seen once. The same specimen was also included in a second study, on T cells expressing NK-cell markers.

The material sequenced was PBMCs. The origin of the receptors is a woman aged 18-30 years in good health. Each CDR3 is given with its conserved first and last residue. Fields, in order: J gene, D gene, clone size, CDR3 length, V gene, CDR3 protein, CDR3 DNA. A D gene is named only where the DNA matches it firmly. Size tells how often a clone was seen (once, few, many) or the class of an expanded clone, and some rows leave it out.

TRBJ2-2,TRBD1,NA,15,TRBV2,CASSALRGQAGELFF,TGTGCCAGCAGTGCCCTCAGGGGGCAGGCCGGGGAGCTGTTTTTT
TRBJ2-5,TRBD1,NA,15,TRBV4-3,CASSQHADRDGTQYF,TGCGCCAGCAGCCAACACGCTGACAGGGATGGGACCCAGTACTTC
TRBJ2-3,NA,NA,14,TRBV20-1,CSARGRGGGDTQYF,TGCAGTGCTAGAGGCAGGGGCGGAGGAGATACGCAGTATTTT
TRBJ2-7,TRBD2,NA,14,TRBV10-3,CAISLAGEIYEQYF,TGTGCCATCAGCCTAGCGGGAGAGATCTACGAGCAGTACTTC
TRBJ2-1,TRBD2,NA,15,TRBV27,CASSGREAPTNEQFF,TGTGCCAGCAGTGGGAGGGAGGCCCCGACAAATGAGCAGTTCTTC
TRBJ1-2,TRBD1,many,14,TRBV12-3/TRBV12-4,CASTGDRWAGGYTF,TGTGCCAGCACCGGGGACAGGTGGGCGGGTGGCTACACCTTC
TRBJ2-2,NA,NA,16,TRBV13,CASSPGSIPITGELFF,TGTGCCAGCAGCCCTGGCTCGATTCCGATCACCGGGGAGCTGTTTTTT
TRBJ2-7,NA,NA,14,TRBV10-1,CASSANDGAYEQYF,TGCGCCAGCAGTGCGAACGACGGCGCCTACGAGCAGTACTTC
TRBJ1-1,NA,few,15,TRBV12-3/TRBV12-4,CASSLTGGGIAEAFF,TGTGCCAGCAGTTTGACTGGTGGAGGGATCGCTGAAGCTTTCTTT
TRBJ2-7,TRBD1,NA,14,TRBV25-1,CASGGDRGRDEQYF,TGTGCCAGCGGGGGGGACAGGGGGCGAGACGAGCAGTACTTC
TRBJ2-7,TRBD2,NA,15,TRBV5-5,CASSWIGTSSYEQYF,TGTGCCAGCAGCTGGATTGGGACTAGCAGTTACGAGCAGTACTTC
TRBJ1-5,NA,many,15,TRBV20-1,CSARVGGGESQPQHF,TGCAGTGCTAGAGTGGGGGGTGGGGAAAGTCAGCCCCAGCATTTT
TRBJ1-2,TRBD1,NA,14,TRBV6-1,CASTLTGGAYGYTF,TGTGCCAGCACCCTGACAGGGGGCGCCTATGGCTACACCTTC
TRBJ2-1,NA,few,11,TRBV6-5,CASREGPEQFF,TGTGCCAGCAGAGAGGGTCCGGAGCAGTTCTTC
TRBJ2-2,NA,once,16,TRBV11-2,CASSLNTGANTGELFF,TGTGCCAGCAGCTTAAACACGGGGGCGAACACCGGGGAGCTGTTTTTT
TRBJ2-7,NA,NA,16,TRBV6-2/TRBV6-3,CASSYSASRPSLEQYF,TGTGCCAGCAGTTACTCAGCCAGCCGCCCCTCTTTGGAGCAGTACTTC